This TCR beta chain was observed in a study of cytomegalovirus exposure and HLA in healthy donors. At the level of the study: Drawn from HLA-typed donors, about 82 million unique TCRs were held in an early data release.

Use of 60 Vbeta and 13 Jbeta primers characterized the PCR. TCRdb keeps only in-frame clones here, not all; method: immunoSEQ multiplex PCR. The table shows roughly 100,000 clones, with 83% occurring only once. The CDR3 contains 17 residues. Germline loops: CDR1 LNHNV, CDR2 YYDKDF (reference sequence). V lost 5 bases to trimming and J lost 2 bases; unmatched junction nucleotides: 12. The TCR sequence derives from a man aged 18 to 29 in good health and CMV-seronegative. V is TRBV15 and J is TRBJ2-3, with 8 bases aligning to TRBD2. The sequenced sample was PBMCs. The CDR3 is CATSPQPRREVTDTQYF. The CDR3 bases are TGTGCCACCAGCCCCCAACCCCGGCGGGAGGTCACAGATACGCAGTATTTT.